These 9 T cell receptor beta chains were all obtained from the same sample, sequenced in a study of blood T cell repertoires in COVID-19. Produced via immunoSEQ multiplex PCR; TCRdb's table is partial and in-frame only. This sample has 300,000 to 500,000 clones; over 75% occur once, and the top ten carry around 0.91%. What was sequenced was PBMCs or T cells enriched from blood (not recorded which). These TCRs come from a woman in her thirties with acute COVID-19.

The chain couples TRBV19 to TRBJ1-1; no firm D call. Trimming cost V 5 bases and J 1 base, with 14 bases left between them. Germline lookup yields CDR1 LNHDA and CDR2 SQIVND (reference sequence). This CDR3 comprises 15 residues. Written as DNA, the CDR3 is TGTGCCAGTAGTCCCAGTGGCAGTAAGAACACTGAAGCTTTCTTT. Amino acid sequence: CASSPSGSKNTEAFF.

The chain recombines TRBV13 with TRBJ2-3; the D gene is possibly TRBD2 (5 bases). The CDR3 is made up of 16 amino acids. Trimming took off 5 bases at V and 1 base at J, with 16 bases between the two ends. The germline V gene has CDR1 PRHDT and CDR2 FYEKMQ (reference sequence). This CDR3 reads CASSPSRGGRTDTQYF. CDR3 nucleotide sequence: TGTGCCAGCAGCCCTTCTCGCGGCGGGCGCACAGATACGCAGTATTTT.

The chain carries TRBV6-7 and TRBJ1-3, with 8 bases lining up with TRBD1. TRBV6-7 is an open reading frame, and its role is uncertain. The junction had 9 bases not matched to a gene; V was cut back by 5 bases and J by 0 bases. The CDR3 is 17 residues long. The CDR3 loop is CASSNSRQGPSGNTIYF. CDR3 nucleotides: TGTGCCAGCAGTAACAGTAGACAGGGGCCCTCTGGAAACACCATATATTTT.

V and J are TRBV5-1 and TRBJ1-4; D is ambiguous. The CDR3 is 12 amino acids. The germline V and J ends were trimmed by 4 bases and 14 bases, with 15 bases remaining between them. The germline V gene has CDR1 SGHRS and CDR2 YFSETQ. The CDR3 DNA follows: TGCGCCAGCAGCGGCACCGAGACACAGCTGTTTTTT. Encoded protein: CASSGTETQLFF.

This chain joins TRBV7-2 and TRBJ1-5, with a tentative D call TRBD1 (5 bases). CDR3 length equals 14 residues. Trimming stripped 4 bases from V and 6 bases from J, with 13 bases between. The germline CDR1 and CDR2 sequences are SGHTA and FQGNSA. This CDR3 is CASSWRGFGQPQHF. The CDR3 DNA reads TGTGCCAGCAGCTGGAGGGGTTTTGGTCAGCCCCAGCATTTT.

This chain links TRBV13 with TRBJ2-2; D gene unclear. CDR1 is PRHDT and CDR2 is FYEKMQ in the germline V gene (reference sequence). Trimming pared 5 bases from V and 2 bases from J, leaving 12 bases between. CDR3 length: 15 residues. The DNA of the CDR3 is TGTGCCAGCAGCCCGCCGACAATAAACACCGGGGAGCTGTTTTTT. Amino acid sequence: CASSPPTINTGELFF.

The chain employs TRBV5-1 and TRBJ2-3; no clear D gene. This CDR3 spans 16 amino acids. V was clipped by 0 bases and J by 3 bases, with 14 bases between them. Looked up from germline, CDR1 is SGHRS and CDR2 is YFSETQ. The CDR3 DNA reads as TGCGCCAGCAGCTTGGGGGCCACAGCCCCTACAGATACGCAGTATTTT. This gives the protein CASSLGATAPTDTQYF.

The chain employs TRBV15 and TRBJ2-2; TRBD1 matches at 8 bases. The length of the CDR3 is 20 residues. V lost 0 bases to trimming and J lost 2 bases; unmatched junction nucleotides: 14. Germline assignment: CDR1 LNHNV and CDR2 YYDKDF (reference sequence). The CDR3 region has the DNA TGTGCCACCAGCAGAGATTTCCCCACGAGGACAGGGAAAAACACCGGGGAGCTGTTTTTT. Translating gives CATSRDFPTRTGKNTGELFF.

This rearrangement joins TRBV5-1 to TRBJ2-5, with a possible D match to TRBD2 (6 bases). CDR1 SGHRS and CDR2 YFSETQ come from the germline V gene. The CDR3 is 15 residues long. Between the trimmed V and J ends, which lost 0 bases and 5 bases, there was a span of 14 bases. The CDR3 loop reads CASSLAPAGTETQYF. The CDR3 nucleotides read TGCGCCAGCAGCTTGGCCCCGGCAGGGACTGAGACCCAGTACTTC.